The T cell receptor (beta chain) described here comes from a study of monozygotic twins with cystic fibrosis. Of note for this clone: Its antigen remains unknown.

The method was immunoSEQ multiplex PCR; TCRdb's version includes in-frame clones alone and lacks a portion of them. The sample holds about 17,000 clones, 95% to 97% seen once. Overall study findings and caveats: Shared CDR3 numbers were not associated with age, concordance or severity. In 13 of 16 pairs, V gene usage was closest to the co-twin's.

This CDR3 spans 17 amino acids. V was cut by 0 bases and J by 1 base, with 15 bases left in between. The germline V gene has CDR1 KGHSH and CDR2 LQKENI. The receptor was derived from a girl aged 2 to 9 with cystic fibrosis. Sequenced: blood. The chain joins TRBV18 to TRBJ1-1, with a weak D call TRBD1 (5 bases). The CDR3 DNA reads as TGTGCCAGCTCACCACCGAACTCGGGGCCGGGGAACACTGAAGCTTTCTTT. Its protein product is CASSPPNSGPGNTEAFF.